Listed below are T cell receptor beta chains from one sample, sequenced in a study of blood T cell repertoires in COVID-19. Assay used: immunoSEQ multiplex PCR; TCRdb lists only in-frame clones, some missing. There are fewer than 350,000 clones in the sample; around 84% occur only once, and 2% to 3% lies in the top ten. Source material: PBMCs or T cells enriched from blood (not recorded which). The receptors were gathered from a woman aged 50 to 60 who had recovered from COVID-19. CDR3s include the opening cysteine and the closing phenylalanine or tryptophan. A clone size is listed for some rows: how often the clone was seen (once, few, many), or a class if it is expanded.

CDR3aa	v_gene	j_gene	abundance
CAWTGGRLYYGYTF	TRBV30	TRBJ1-2	.
CAGAGQGTGYTF	TRBV18	TRBJ1-2	.
CASSLVLPGPPSGNTIYF	TRBV11-3	TRBJ1-3	.
CASSPSGAANEKLFF	TRBV3-1/TRBV3-2	TRBJ1-4	once
CASSEAGTGIYEQYF	TRBV6-1	TRBJ2-7	.
CASSPLDRDSPLHF	TRBV18	TRBJ1-6	.
CASSATGGKTPNTGELFF	TRBV25-1	TRBJ2-2	.
CASSLGDSVNQPQHF	TRBV7-9	TRBJ1-5	.
CASMGLAGHTQYF	TRBV19	TRBJ2-3	.
CACSPGGGITDTQYF	TRBV30	TRBJ2-3	.
CASSQDGPGRSEKLFF	TRBV14	TRBJ1-4	.
CASSPDRGNEQFF	TRBV4-1	TRBJ2-1	once
CASSTQGVVNTEAFF	TRBV19	TRBJ1-1	.
CATREAGVQPQHF	TRBV15	TRBJ1-5	.
CASSARQGVNTEAFF	TRBV7-8	TRBJ1-1	few
CAISEWGVSGNTIYF	TRBV10-3	TRBJ1-3	.
CASSQDLGQGKLNIQYF	TRBV4-1	TRBJ2-4	.
CASSLGRAATEAFF	TRBV6-5	TRBJ1-1	few
CASTLHGSFRDEQYF	TRBV28	TRBJ2-7	.
CASRPGRGMNTEAFF	TRBV7-8	TRBJ1-1	.
CASSQARDIGNTIYF	TRBV3-1/TRBV3-2	TRBJ1-3	.
CASNRQGSGYEQYF	TRBV7-9	TRBJ2-7	.
CASSPAADYEQYF	TRBV18	TRBJ2-7	once
CASSYGHSGDTQYF	TRBV6-5	TRBJ2-3	.
CASSDIRGTEAFF	TRBV10-2	TRBJ1-1	.
CASSYYRNTGELFF	TRBV6-5	TRBJ2-2	.
CASSLVNGRAGELFF	TRBV7-2	TRBJ2-2	.
CATSDFGQDEQFF	TRBV24-1	TRBJ2-1	once
CASSLGDRADQPQHF	TRBV5-1	TRBJ1-5	once
CASSDSQGGGYTF	TRBV6-4	TRBJ1-2	.
CASSLAQTGDPGNTIYF	TRBV5-1	TRBJ1-3	.
CASSLLAGLLHSNQPQHF	TRBV28	TRBJ1-5	.